The sequence of this TCR beta chain was determined in a study of T cells after somatic rescue of genetic block. CDR1 is MDHEN, CDR2 SYDVKM, per germline. The CDR3 contains 12 residues. V lost 0 bases to trimming and J lost 13 bases; unmatched junction nucleotides: 2. Sequenced by immunoSEQ multiplex PCR; TCRdb stores in-frame clones only, minus some. The sample lists around 67,000 clones, roughly 93% occurring once. Specimen: peripheral blood mononuclear cells (PBMCs). V gene TRBV28 combines with J gene TRBJ2-2; 7 bases align to TRBD2. The TCR originated in a young man. This CDR3 is CASSLWGGWLFF. Written as DNA, the CDR3 is TGTGCCAGCAGTTTATGGGGGGGGTGGCTGTTTTTT.